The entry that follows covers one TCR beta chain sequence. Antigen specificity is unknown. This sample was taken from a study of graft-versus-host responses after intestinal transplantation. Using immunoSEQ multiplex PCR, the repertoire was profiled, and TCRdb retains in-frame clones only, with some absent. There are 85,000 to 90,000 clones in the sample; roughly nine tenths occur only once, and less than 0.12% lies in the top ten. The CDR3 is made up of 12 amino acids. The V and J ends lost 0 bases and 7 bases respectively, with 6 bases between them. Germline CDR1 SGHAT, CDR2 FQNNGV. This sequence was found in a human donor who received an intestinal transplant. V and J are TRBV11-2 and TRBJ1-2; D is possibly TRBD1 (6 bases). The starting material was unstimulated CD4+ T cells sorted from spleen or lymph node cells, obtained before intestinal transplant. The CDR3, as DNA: TGTGCCAGCAGCTTAGACAGGGGTGGCTACACCTTC. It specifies CASSLDRGGYTF.